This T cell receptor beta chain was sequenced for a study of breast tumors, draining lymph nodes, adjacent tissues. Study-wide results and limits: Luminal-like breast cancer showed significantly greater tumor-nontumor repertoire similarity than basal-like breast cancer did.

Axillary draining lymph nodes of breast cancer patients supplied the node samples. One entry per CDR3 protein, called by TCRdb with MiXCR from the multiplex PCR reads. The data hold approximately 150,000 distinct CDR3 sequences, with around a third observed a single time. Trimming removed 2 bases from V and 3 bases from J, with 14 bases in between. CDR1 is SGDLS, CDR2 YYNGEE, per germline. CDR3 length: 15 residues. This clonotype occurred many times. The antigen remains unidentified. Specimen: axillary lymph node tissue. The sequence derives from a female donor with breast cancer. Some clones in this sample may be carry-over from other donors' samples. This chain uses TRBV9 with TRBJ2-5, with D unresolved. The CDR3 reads CASSVGGLAEETQYF. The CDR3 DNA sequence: TGTGCCAGCAGCGTCGGCGGTCTCGCGGAAGAGACCCAGTACTTC.